These T cell receptor beta chains were read from a single sample in a study of T cell changes during pregnancy in multiple sclerosis. TCRdb keeps only in-frame clones here, not all; method: immunoSEQ multiplex PCR. The sample carries some 80,000 clones, just over 90% recorded once. Sequenced material: peripheral blood, taken before pregnancy. The source is a female donor with multiple sclerosis, enrolled in a pregnancy study. The CDR3 runs from the conserved cysteine through the conserved F or W. Fields, in order: clone size, D gene, J gene, V gene, CDR3 protein, CDR3 DNA. D genes are given only for firm matches. Expanded clones are given a class, and other clones once, few, many or no size at all.

. | . | TRBJ1-2 | TRBV28 | CASQTIGRGGYTF | TGTGCCAGCCAAACCATTGGACGGGGTGGCTACACCTTC
. | TRBD1 | TRBJ2-1 | TRBV4-3 | CASSQDIGQGYNEQFF | TGCGCCAGCAGCCAAGATATAGGACAGGGTTACAATGAGCAGTTCTTC
once | . | TRBJ2-3 | TRBV7-9 | CASSPAWGVGGTDTQYF | TGTGCCAGCAGCCCGGCGTGGGGGGTTGGTGGAACAGATACGCAGTATTTT
. | TRBD1 | TRBJ1-2 | TRBV5-1 | CASSLQTGGYGYTF | TGCGCCAGCAGCTTACAAACAGGGGGCTATGGCTACACCTTC
. | TRBD1 | TRBJ2-7 | TRBV6-1 | CASSPWTGGYEQYF | TGTGCCAGCAGTCCTTGGACAGGGGGGTACGAGCAGTACTTC
. | TRBD1 | TRBJ1-1 | TRBV6-6 | CASTHETGIAFF | TGTGCCAGCACTCATGAGACAGGGATAGCTTTCTTT
. | . | TRBJ2-7 | TRBV7-2 | CASSPLAGWQYF | TGTGCCAGCAGCCCCCTCGCGGGATGGCAGTACTTC
. | . | TRBJ1-1 | TRBV28 | CASSSRGGMSTEAFF | TGTGCCAGCAGCAGCCGGGGGGGGATGAGCACTGAAGCTTTCTTT
. | . | TRBJ2-3 | TRBV5-1 | CASSLAGVADTQYF | TGCGCCAGCAGCTTGGCGGGGGTAGCAGATACGCAGTATTTT
. | TRBD2 | TRBJ2-1 | TRBV2 | CASSQERGRPSGEQFF | TGTGCCAGCAGTCAAGAGCGGGGGCGCCCCTCCGGGGAGCAGTTCTTC
. | . | TRBJ1-5 | TRBV18 | CASSPADRDLFSNQPQHF | TGTGCCAGCTCACCAGCCGACAGAGACCTATTTAGCAATCAGCCCCAGCATTTT
. | . | TRBJ1-4 | TRBV11-2 | CASSLTAEGKLFF | TGTGCCAGCAGCTTGACGGCGGAAGGAAAACTGTTTTTT
. | . | TRBJ2-7 | TRBV5-4 | CASSVGIAEQYF | TGTGCCAGCAGCGTGGGTATAGCCGAGCAGTACTTC
. | TRBD1 | TRBJ2-7 | TRBV7-6 | CASSLATGDSYEQYF | TGTGCCAGCAGCTTAGCAACAGGGGACTCCTACGAGCAGTACTTC
. | TRBD2 | TRBJ2-1 | TRBV5-1 | CASSSLAGVSNEQFF | TGCGCCAGCAGCTCTCTAGCGGGAGTATCCAATGAGCAGTTCTTC
few | TRBD1 | TRBJ1-5 | TRBV13 | CASSFGTGRNQPQHF | TGTGCCAGCAGCTTCGGGACAGGTCGGAATCAGCCCCAGCATTTT
. | . | TRBJ1-4 | TRBV27 | CASSLSQVATNEKLFF | TGTGCCAGCAGTTTATCCCAGGTGGCAACTAATGAAAAACTGTTTTTT
once | TRBD1 | TRBJ1-1 | TRBV6-1 | CASSDRGRSGAEAFF | TGTGCCAGCAGTGACAGGGGGCGTAGCGGCGCTGAAGCTTTCTTT
. | . | TRBJ1-5 | TRBV21-1 | CASSKGVDRGSNQPQHF | TGTGCCAGCAGCAAGGGCGTTGACAGGGGAAGCAATCAGCCCCAGCATTTT
. | . | TRBJ2-1 | TRBV7-2 | CASSLVGGNEQFF | TGTGCCAGCAGCTTAGTTGGGGGGAATGAGCAGTTCTTC
. | . | TRBJ1-1 | TRBV10-3 | CAISGDTRNTEAFF | TGTGCCATCAGTGGGGACACTAGGAACACTGAAGCTTTCTTT
. | . | TRBJ1-4 | TRBV5-4 | CASSLDSLNEKLFF | TGTGCCAGCAGCTTGGACAGTCTAAATGAAAAACTGTTTTTT
. | . | TRBJ1-2 | TRBV28 | CASSTATYGYTF | TGTGCCAGCTCCACAGCCACCTATGGCTACACCTTC
once | . | TRBJ1-2 | TRBV6-5 | CASKDLAALYGYTF | TGTGCCAGCAAGGACCTAGCGGCCTTGTATGGCTACACCTTC
. | . | TRBJ2-7 | TRBV5-1 | CASSRLDSGSYEQYF | TGCGCCAGCAGCCGCTTGGACAGCGGTAGCTACGAGCAGTACTTC
. | . | TRBJ2-4 | TRBV28 | CASSLRGIFMYF | TGTGCCAGCAGTTTACGGGGGATCTTTATGTACTTC
. | TRBD2 | TRBJ2-7 | TRBV4-2 | CASSQDGRAYEQYF | TGTGCCAGCAGCCAAGATGGGAGGGCCTACGAGCAGTACTTC
. | TRBD2 | TRBJ2-1 | TRBV30 | CAATSGGNEQFF | TGTGCCGCAACTAGCGGAGGAAATGAGCAGTTCTTC
. | . | TRBJ2-5 | TRBV2 | CASSEIGAIGETQYF | TGTGCCAGCAGTGAAATCGGTGCCATCGGAGAGACCCAGTACTTC
. | . | TRBJ2-1 | TRBV27 | CASSSGAREQFF | TGTGCCAGCAGCTCAGGGGCCCGAGAGCAGTTCTTC
. | TRBD1 | TRBJ2-7 | TRBV19 | CASEGTGDREQYF | TGTGCCAGTGAGGGGACAGGGGACCGCGAGCAGTACTTC
. | . | TRBJ1-2 | TRBV28 | CASTQRGGGYTF | TGTGCCAGCACCCAGCGTGGAGGTGGCTACACCTTC
. | . | TRBJ2-1 | TRBV7-2 | CASSFLQAPLNEQFF | TGTGCCAGCAGCTTTTTACAGGCCCCCCTCAATGAGCAGTTCTTC
once | . | TRBJ2-1 | TRBV7-9 | CASSLGQPYNEQFF | TGTGCCAGCAGTTTAGGACAGCCCTACAATGAGCAGTTCTTC
. | TRBD1 | TRBJ1-2 | TRBV5-1 | CASSTGTANGYTF | TGCGCCAGCAGCACAGGGACAGCTAACGGCTACACCTTC
. | TRBD1 | TRBJ2-1 | TRBV5-8 | CASRGTGGARNEQFF | TGTGCCAGCAGGGGGACAGGGGGCGCGAGAAATGAGCAGTTCTTC
once | TRBD2 | TRBJ2-2 | TRBV6-1 | CASRGGYELFF | TGTGCCAGCAGGGGGGGGTACGAGCTGTTTTTT
. | TRBD2 | TRBJ2-7 | TRBV4-2 | CASSPTSGDEQYF | TGTGCCAGCAGCCCGACTAGCGGGGACGAGCAGTACTTC
. | . | TRBJ1-5 | TRBV15 | CATSKDINQPQHF | TGTGCCACCAGCAAGGACATTAATCAGCCCCAGCATTTT
once | . | TRBJ1-1 | TRBV5-5 | CASSPRGMNTEAFF | TGTGCCAGCAGCCCAAGGGGAATGAACACTGAAGCTTTCTTT
. | . | TRBJ1-2 | TRBV5-1 | CASSLNGGDYGYTF | TGCGCCAGCAGCTTGAATGGGGGGGACTATGGCTACACCTTC
. | . | TRBJ1-2 | TRBV28 | CASSLSGRATF | TGTGCCAGCAGTTTGTCAGGGCGAGCCACCTTC
. | TRBD1 | TRBJ2-7 | TRBV11-1 | CASSEQGVVEQYF | TGTGCCAGCAGTGAACAGGGGGTGGTCGAGCAGTACTTC
. | TRBD2 | TRBJ2-1 | TRBV19 | CATRGGSGSYNEQFF | TGTGCCACCCGGGGGGGGAGCGGCTCCTACAATGAGCAGTTCTTC
. | . | TRBJ1-1 | TRBV7-9 | CASSLGQGNTEAFF | TGTGCCAGCAGCTTGGGGCAGGGGAACACTGAAGCTTTCTTT
. | TRBD1 | TRBJ1-4 | TRBV4-1 | CASSQEGVRGINEKLFF | TGCGCCAGCAGCCAAGAAGGAGTCAGGGGGATTAATGAAAAACTGTTTTTT
. | . | TRBJ2-3 | TRBV6-1 | CASSEVSGWTDTQYF | TGTGCCAGCAGTGAAGTGTCAGGGTGGACAGATACGCAGTATTTT
few | . | TRBJ2-7 | TRBV19 | CASSIATGEQYF | TGTGCCAGTAGTATAGCGACGGGCGAGCAGTACTTC
. | TRBD2 | TRBJ2-7 | TRBV7-2 | CASSPGLGAYEQYF | TGTGCCAGCAGCCCAGGACTAGGGGCCTACGAGCAGTACTTC
. | . | TRBJ2-7 | TRBV4-1 | CASSQDGTSVGSYEQYF | TGCGCCAGCAGCCAAGATGGGACTTCCGTAGGGTCCTACGAGCAGTACTTC
. | TRBD1 | TRBJ2-6 | TRBV5-4 | CASSLAGGGGANVLTF | TGTGCCAGCAGCTTGGCAGGGGGCGGTGGGGCCAACGTCCTGACTTTC
. | TRBD1 | TRBJ1-2 | TRBV15 | CATSRDRTGLDYTF | TGTGCCACCAGCAGAGATAGGACAGGTCTGGACTACACCTTC
. | . | TRBJ2-3 | TRBV1 | CTSSQEILLRAGCTDTQYF | TGCACCAGCAGCCAAGAAATATTGCTACGGGCGGGGTGCACAGATACGCAGTATTTT
. | TRBD1 | TRBJ2-1 | TRBV25-1 | CASSWTGIRNEQFF | TGTGCCAGCAGCTGGACAGGGATAAGGAATGAGCAGTTCTTC
. | TRBD2 | TRBJ2-1 | TRBV9 | CASSVAPSGANNEQFF | TGTGCCAGCAGCGTAGCTCCTAGCGGAGCCAACAATGAGCAGTTCTTC